A selection of T cell receptor beta chains follows, all from one sample in a study of CD8+CD57+ T cells in acquired aplastic anemia. One entry per CDR3 protein results from TCRdb running MiXCR on the reads. This table has roughly 16,000 distinct CDR3 sequences, approximately 40% appearing once. Sequenced: CD8+CD57+ T cells sorted from PBMCs. These receptors were obtained from a human donor with aplastic anemia. Each CDR3 is given with its conserved first and last residue. D genes are given only for firm matches. Part of the rows lack a size; the others show once, few, many or a class for expanded clones.

TRBJ2-1,NA,TRBV29-1,NA,TGCAGCGTTCCTGTCGCTAGACGTTACAATGAGCAGTTCTTC,CSVPVARRYNEQFF
TRBJ2-7,NA,TRBV11-2,NA,TGTGCCAACAGCTTAATCCAGGTGGTGCGGAGCTCCTACGAGCAGTACTTC,CANSLIQVVRSSYEQYF
TRBJ2-7,TRBD2,TRBV29-1,few,TGCAGCGTCGGGGGGGGGTTCTCCTACGAGCAGTACTTC,CSVGGGFSYEQYF
TRBJ1-4,TRBD1,TRBV20-1,few,TGCAGTGCTACCCGGGACAGTAATGAAAAACTGTTTTTT,CSATRDSNEKLFF
TRBJ2-7,NA,TRBV19,many,TGTGCCAGTAGTGAGGACAGTGGCGAGCAGTACTTC,CASSEDSGEQYF
TRBJ2-3,TRBD2,TRBV6-1,many,TGTGCCAGCAGACTCTTTAGCGGGGAGCTAACCACAGATACGCAGTATTTT,CASRLFSGELTTDTQYF
TRBJ2-7,NA,TRBV20-1,NA,TGCAGTGCTAGAGATGGCGGGACAGCCTCCTACGAGCAGTACTTC,CSARDGGTASYEQYF
TRBJ2-7,NA,TRBV7-9,NA,TGTGCCAGCATCCCAGACGGACCCGGGGGCGAGCAGTACTTC,CASIPDGPGGEQYF
TRBJ2-3,NA,TRBV12-3/TRBV12-4,NA,TGTGCCAGCAGTTTAAGTGGGAGAAGGTCAGATACGCAGTATTTT,CASSLSGRRSDTQYF
TRBJ2-7,NA,TRBV12-3/TRBV12-4,many,TGTGCCAGCAGTTTGTACAGAGCCTACGAGCAGTACTTC,CASSLYRAYEQYF
TRBJ2-1,TRBD2,TRBV20-1,few,TGCAGTGCTAGTCTTTCGGGAGGCCGCATAAGCTTC,CSASLSGGRISF
TRBJ2-1,NA,TRBV7-6,NA,TGTGCCAGCAGCTTCGATGGGGAGCAGTTCTTC,CASSFDGEQFF
TRBJ2-3,NA,TRBV12-3/TRBV12-4,NA,TGTGCCAGCAGTTTTCGGGTGGGAGATACGCAGTATTTT,CASSFRVGDTQYF
TRBJ2-1,TRBD1,TRBV10-3,NA,TGTGCCATCAGTGCGACAGGGGGCGATGAGCAGTTCTTC,CAISATGGDEQFF
TRBJ2-1,NA,TRBV5-4,few,TGTGCCAGCAGCCCGACCGGGCTAAACTATGAGCAGTTCTTC,CASSPTGLNYEQFF
TRBJ2-1,TRBD2,TRBV4-1,NA,TGCGCCAGCAGCCAGCCCGGGTTAGGCGGGAGAAGCCTCAATGAGCAGTTCTTC,CASSQPGLGGRSLNEQFF
TRBJ2-3,NA,TRBV7-2,NA,TGTGCCAGCAGTCTATCTAGCACAGATACGCAGTATTTT,CASSLSSTDTQYF
TRBJ2-7,TRBD1,TRBV15,NA,TGTGCCACCAGCAGCCTCCGGGACAGGGCCGACGAGCAGTACTTC,CATSSLRDRADEQYF
TRBJ2-7,NA,TRBV29-1,many,TGCAGCGTTGATTCGGTAACCTACGAGCAGTACTTC,CSVDSVTYEQYF
TRBJ2-5,TRBD2,TRBV2,NA,TGTGCCAGCAGTGAGGCGCGTGTGGCGGGAGGGGGAGAGACCCAGTACTTC,CASSEARVAGGGETQYF
TRBJ2-1,TRBD1,TRBV4-2,NA,TGTGCCAGCAGCCAAGATACAGGGGCCCCCTACAATGAGCAGTTCTTC,CASSQDTGAPYNEQFF
TRBJ2-2,NA,TRBV10-3,many,TGTGCCATCAGTGAAAGGGGCAGGGGCACCGGGGAGCTGTTTTTT,CAISERGRGTGELFF
TRBJ1-4,NA,TRBV12-3/TRBV12-4,many,TGTGCCAGCAGTCTACCGGGGGGTGAAAAACTGTTTTTT,CASSLPGGEKLFF
TRBJ1-4,NA,TRBV4-1,NA,TGCGCCAGCAGCCCACAAGGTCTCGGCGAAAAACTGTTTTTT,CASSPQGLGEKLFF
TRBJ2-1,NA,TRBV12-5,few,TGTGCTAGTGGGCTCTCCTACAATGAGCAGTTCTTC,CASGLSYNEQFF
TRBJ1-4,NA,TRBV10-3,NA,TGTGCCATCAGGAAGGACGAAAAACTGTTTTTT,CAIRKDEKLFF
TRBJ2-3,TRBD2,TRBV2,few,TGTGCCAGCAAGCCCCCGGGACTAGGAGCAGATACGCAGTATTTT,CASKPPGLGADTQYF
TRBJ1-2,NA,TRBV5-4,NA,TGTGCCAGCAGCCGCCCAGGGGACTATGGCTACACCTTC,CASSRPGDYGYTF
TRBJ1-1,NA,TRBV7-3,few,TGTGCCAGCAGTTTTTACCGGGACACTGAAGCTTTCTTT,CASSFYRDTEAFF
TRBJ1-4,TRBD1,TRBV7-6,NA,TGTGCCAGCAGCTCAACCGGGACAGGGAATGAAAAACTGTTTTTT,CASSSTGTGNEKLFF
TRBJ1-6,NA,TRBV7-3,NA,TGTGCCAGCAGCTTAGGGGGGGGGGATTCACCCCTCCACTTT,CASSLGGGDSPLHF
TRBJ2-7,NA,TRBV10-2,few,TGCGCCAGCAGTGATGGACTCTACGAGCAGTACTTC,CASSDGLYEQYF
TRBJ2-3,TRBD2,TRBV11-3,many,TGTGCCAGCAGCCGGGGGGTGGGGAAGGGCACAGATACGCAGTATTTT,CASSRGVGKGTDTQYF
TRBJ2-3,TRBD1,TRBV13,NA,TGTGCCAGCAGCCCTCAGACAGGGCTTAGCACAGATACGCAGTATTTT,CASSPQTGLSTDTQYF
TRBJ2-2,NA,TRBV7-9,few,TGTGCCAGCAGCTCCCCCGCCGGGGAGCTGTTTTTT,CASSSPAGELFF
TRBJ2-7,TRBD1,TRBV10-3,NA,TGTGCCATCAGTGAGTCGCCGGGACAGTTCCCCTACGAGCAGTACTTC,CAISESPGQFPYEQYF
TRBJ2-1,NA,TRBV15,NA,TGTGCCACCAGCAGACCATTTCCGGGACAAGGCAATGAGCAGTTCTTC,CATSRPFPGQGNEQFF
TRBJ2-7,NA,TRBV6-1,NA,TGTGCCAGCCCCGGCGCTCCAGGGCTAACCTACGAGCAGTACTTC,CASPGAPGLTYEQYF
TRBJ2-1,NA,TRBV20-1,NA,TGCAGTGCTAGTTCCTACGCGGTAGGTCACAATGAGCAGTTCTTC,CSASSYAVGHNEQFF
TRBJ1-6,NA,TRBV5-6,few,TGTGCCAGCAGTCGACCCCCGGGTGGGATCCACTTT,CASSRPPGGIHF
TRBJ2-7,TRBD1,TRBV20-1,few,TGCAGTGGGGACAGCTCCTACGAGCAGTACTTC,CSGDSSYEQYF
TRBJ2-7,NA,TRBV15,few,TGTGCCACCACGGACAGCTACGAGCAGTACTTC,CATTDSYEQYF
TRBJ2-5,TRBD2,TRBV20-1,few,TGCAGTGCTTCTAGCGGGGTTGAGACCCAGTACTTC,CSASSGVETQYF
TRBJ2-5,NA,TRBV5-6,NA,TGTGCCAGCAGCTTGGTTAGCATGCAAGAGACCCAGTACTTC,CASSLVSMQETQYF